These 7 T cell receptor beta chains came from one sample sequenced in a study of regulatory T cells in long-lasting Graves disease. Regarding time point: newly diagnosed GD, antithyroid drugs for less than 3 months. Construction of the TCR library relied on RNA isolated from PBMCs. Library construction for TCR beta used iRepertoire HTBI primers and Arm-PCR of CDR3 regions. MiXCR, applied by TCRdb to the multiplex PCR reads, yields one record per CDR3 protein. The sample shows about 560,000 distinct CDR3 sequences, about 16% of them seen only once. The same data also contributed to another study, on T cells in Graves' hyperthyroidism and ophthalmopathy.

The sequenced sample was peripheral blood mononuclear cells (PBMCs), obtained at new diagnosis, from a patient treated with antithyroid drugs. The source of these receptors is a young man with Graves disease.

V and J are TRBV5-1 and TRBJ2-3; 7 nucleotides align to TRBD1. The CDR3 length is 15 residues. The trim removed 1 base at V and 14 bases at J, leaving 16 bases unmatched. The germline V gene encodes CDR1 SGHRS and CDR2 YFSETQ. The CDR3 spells CASSLNGGRDSGGYF. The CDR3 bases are TGCGCCAGCAGCTTGAATGGAGGTCGGGACAGTGGTGGGTATTTT.

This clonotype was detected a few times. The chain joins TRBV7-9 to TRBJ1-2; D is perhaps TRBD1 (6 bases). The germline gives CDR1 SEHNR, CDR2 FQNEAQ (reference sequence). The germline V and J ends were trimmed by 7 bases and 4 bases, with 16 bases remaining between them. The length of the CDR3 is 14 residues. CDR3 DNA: TGTGCCAGCACGGAGCCGGGGGCAAGCTATGGCTACACCTTC. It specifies CASTEPGASYGYTF.

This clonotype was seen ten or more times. CDR3 protein: CSAREGTPNTEAFF. The CDR3 DNA reads as TGCAGTGCTAGAGAGGGGACACCGAACACTGAAGCTTTCTTT. This chain links TRBV20-1 with TRBJ1-1; possibly TRBD1 for D (6 bases). The CDR3 runs to 14 residues. Trimming shortened V by 0 bases and J by 1 base, and 9 bases separated the two germline ends. CDR1 and CDR2 from the germline V gene are DFQATT and SNEGSKA (reference sequence).

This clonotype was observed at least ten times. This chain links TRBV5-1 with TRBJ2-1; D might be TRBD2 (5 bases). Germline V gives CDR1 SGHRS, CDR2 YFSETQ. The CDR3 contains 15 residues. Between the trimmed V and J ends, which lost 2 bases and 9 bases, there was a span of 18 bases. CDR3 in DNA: TGCGCCAGCAGCTTATATGGACCACGGGCGGGTGAGCAGTTCTTC. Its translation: CASSLYGPRAGEQFF.

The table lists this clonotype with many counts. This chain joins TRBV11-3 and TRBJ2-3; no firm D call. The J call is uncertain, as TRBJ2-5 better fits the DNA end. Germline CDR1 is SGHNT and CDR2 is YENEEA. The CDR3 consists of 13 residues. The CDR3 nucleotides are TGTGCCAGCAGCTTAGACATCCTCGGGACCCAGTACTTC. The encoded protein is CASSLDILGTQYF.

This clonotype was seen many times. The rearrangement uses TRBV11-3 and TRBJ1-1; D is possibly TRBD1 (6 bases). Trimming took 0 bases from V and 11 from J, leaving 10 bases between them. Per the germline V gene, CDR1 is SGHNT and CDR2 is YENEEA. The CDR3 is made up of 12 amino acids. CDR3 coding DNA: TGTGCCAGCAGCTTAGAAGGGGGTAGGGCTTTCTTT. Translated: CASSLEGGRAFF.

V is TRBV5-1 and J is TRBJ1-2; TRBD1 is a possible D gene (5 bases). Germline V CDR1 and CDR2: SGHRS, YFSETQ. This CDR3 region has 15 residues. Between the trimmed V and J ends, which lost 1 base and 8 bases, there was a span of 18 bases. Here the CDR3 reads CASSLSERGTMGYTF. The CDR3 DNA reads TGCGCCAGCAGCTTGTCGGAAAGGGGAACTATGGGCTACACCTTC.